The clone carrying this TCR beta chain has at least ten counts. The data were obtained in a study of T cells in Graves' hyperthyroidism and ophthalmopathy. Amplification yielded TCR beta CDR3 regions, with RNA transcripts as the source. The HTBI primer set served for first-round RT-PCR of the TCR CDR3. TCRdb reprocessed the multiplex PCR reads via MiXCR and lists one record per CDR3 protein. This sample has fewer than 400,000 distinct CDR3 sequences; more than 12% occur once, and the top ten carry 25% to 30%. This CDR3 is 15 amino acids long. V lost 4 bases to trimming and J lost 0 bases, with 12 bases between them. Germline-derived CDR1 and CDR2 are SGHRS and YFSETQ.

The chain has TRBV5-1 and TRBJ2-3; no reliable D call. Sequencing used blood. This clonotype originated in a man aged 45-60 years with Graves' ophthalmopathy. CDR3: CASSKDGISTDTQYF. The CDR3 DNA reads TGCGCCAGCAGCAAGGACGGTATCAGCACAGATACGCAGTATTTT.